This note documents a single T cell receptor beta chain sequence. The target antigen is unknown. This record comes from a study of cytomegalovirus exposure and HLA in healthy donors. Study outcomes and limitations: Earlier results showed most TCR beta V segments being productive about 87% or about 30% of the time.

The CDR3 is made up of 17 amino acids. Primers for the PCR totalled 60 Vbeta and 13 Jbeta. Here immunoSEQ multiplex PCR was the method, and the copy in TCRdb shows in-frame clones only, minus some. The table lists 130,000 or so clones, roughly 76% of them singletons. Source material: PBMCs. The rearrangement uses TRBV21-1 and TRBJ2-5; TRBD2, as called in the table, went unchecked against the DNA. With the DNA end fitting TRBJ2-7 better, the J assignment may be wrong. TRBV21-1 represents a pseudogene. The TCR comes from a female donor in good health and CMV-seronegative. DNA for the CDR3: TGTGCCAGCAGAAAAGGGGGGAGGTTCACCTCTCTCTACGAGCAGTACTTC. This codes for CASRKGGRFTSLYEQYF.